This TCR beta chain came from a study of post-analysis software for immune sequencing data. Study as a whole: In terms of disease course, relapsing-remitting, secondary progressive and progressive-relapsing multiple sclerosis were included.

This clonotype was counted ten times or more. The antigen is undetermined. Unique molecular identifiers featured in each of the TCR beta cDNA libraries. From the PCR reads, TCRdb called clonotypes with MiXCR, one entry per CDR3 protein. The sample consists of 450,000 or so distinct CDR3 sequences, 40% to 55% of them appearing once. Study results and caveats: The authors found that F measure strongly co-clustered same-batch samples.

This clonotype was sampled from a girl between 10 and 17 years old with multiple sclerosis. Input material: blood.

This CDR3 is CSSPGGTYNEQFF. The CDR3 region has the DNA TGCAGCTCCCCAGGGGGCACCTACAATGAGCAGTTCTTC. This chain joins TRBV29-1 and TRBJ2-1; 8 bases are a match to TRBD1. This CDR3 is built from 13 residues. The germline V gene encodes CDR1 SQVTM and CDR2 ANQGSEA. J lost 2 bases, V lost 8 bases, and 5 bases had no gene match.